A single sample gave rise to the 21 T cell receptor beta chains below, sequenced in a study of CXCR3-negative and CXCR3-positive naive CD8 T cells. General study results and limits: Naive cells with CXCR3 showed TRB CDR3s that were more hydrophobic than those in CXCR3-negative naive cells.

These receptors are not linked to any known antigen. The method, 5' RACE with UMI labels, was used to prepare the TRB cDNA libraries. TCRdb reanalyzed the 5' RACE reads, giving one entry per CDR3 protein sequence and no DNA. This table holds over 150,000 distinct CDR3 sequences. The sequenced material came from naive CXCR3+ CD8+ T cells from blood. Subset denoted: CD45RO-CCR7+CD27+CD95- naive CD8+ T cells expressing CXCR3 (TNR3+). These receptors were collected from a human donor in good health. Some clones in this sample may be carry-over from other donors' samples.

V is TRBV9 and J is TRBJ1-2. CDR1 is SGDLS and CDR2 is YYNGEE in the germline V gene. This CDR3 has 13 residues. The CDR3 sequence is CASRSAGPYGYTF.

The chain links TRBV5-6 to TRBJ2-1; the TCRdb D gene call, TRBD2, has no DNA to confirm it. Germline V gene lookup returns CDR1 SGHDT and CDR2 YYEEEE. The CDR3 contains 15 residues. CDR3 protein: CASSLAASGRLEQFF.

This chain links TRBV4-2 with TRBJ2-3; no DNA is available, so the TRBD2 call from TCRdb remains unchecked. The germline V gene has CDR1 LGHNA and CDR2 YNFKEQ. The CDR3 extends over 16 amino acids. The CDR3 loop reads CASSHGTSGALDTQYF.

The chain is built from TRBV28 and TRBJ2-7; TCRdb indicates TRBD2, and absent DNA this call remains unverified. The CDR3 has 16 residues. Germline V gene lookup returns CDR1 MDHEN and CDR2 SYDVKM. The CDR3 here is CASSFSRLAGGHEQYF. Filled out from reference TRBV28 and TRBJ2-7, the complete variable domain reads DVKVTQSSRYLVKRTGEKVFLECVQDMDHENMFWYRQDPGLGLRLIYFSYDVKMKEKGDIPEGYSVSREKKERFSLILESASTNQTSMYLCASSFSRLAGGHEQYFGPGTRLTVT.

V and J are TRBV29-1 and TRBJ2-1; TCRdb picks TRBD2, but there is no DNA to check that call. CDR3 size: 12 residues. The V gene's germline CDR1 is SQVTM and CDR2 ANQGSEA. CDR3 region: CSATSGDNEQFF.

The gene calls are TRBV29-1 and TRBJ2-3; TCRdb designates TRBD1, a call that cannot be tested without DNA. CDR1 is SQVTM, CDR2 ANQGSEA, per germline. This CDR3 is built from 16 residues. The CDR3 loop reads CSVSPAYITSTDTQYF.

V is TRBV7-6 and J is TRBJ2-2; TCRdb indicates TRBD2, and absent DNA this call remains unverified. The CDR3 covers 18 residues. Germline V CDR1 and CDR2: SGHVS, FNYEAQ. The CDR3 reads CASSFSSGGSTNTGELFF.

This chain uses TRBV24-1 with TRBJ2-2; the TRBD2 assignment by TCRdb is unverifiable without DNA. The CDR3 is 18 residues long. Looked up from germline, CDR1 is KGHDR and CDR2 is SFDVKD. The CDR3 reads CATSDLVAGGPNTGELFF.

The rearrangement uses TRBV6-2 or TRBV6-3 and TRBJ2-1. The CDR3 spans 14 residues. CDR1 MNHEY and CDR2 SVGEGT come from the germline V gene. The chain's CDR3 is CASSYRGVYNEQFF.

The CDR3 spells CSAPGYNEQFF. The rearrangement uses TRBV29-1 and TRBJ2-1. Germline lookup yields CDR1 SQVTM and CDR2 ANQGSEA. CDR3 size: 11 residues.

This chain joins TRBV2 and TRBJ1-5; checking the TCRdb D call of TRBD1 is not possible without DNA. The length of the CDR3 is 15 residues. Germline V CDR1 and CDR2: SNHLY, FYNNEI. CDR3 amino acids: CASTKGQEINQPQHF.

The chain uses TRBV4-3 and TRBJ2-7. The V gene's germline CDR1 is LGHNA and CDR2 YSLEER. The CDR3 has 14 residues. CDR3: CASSQDPDTYEQYF.

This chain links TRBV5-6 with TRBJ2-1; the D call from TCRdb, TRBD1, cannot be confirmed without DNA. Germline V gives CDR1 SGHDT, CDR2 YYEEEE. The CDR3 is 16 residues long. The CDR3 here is CASSALVLQGGDEQFF. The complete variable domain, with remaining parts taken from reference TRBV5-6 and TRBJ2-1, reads DAGVTQSPTHLIKTRGQQVTLRCSPKSGHDTVSWYQQALGQGPQFIFQYYEEEERQRGNFPDRFSGHQFPNYSSELNVNALLLGDSALYLCASSALVLQGGDEQFFGPGTRLTVL.

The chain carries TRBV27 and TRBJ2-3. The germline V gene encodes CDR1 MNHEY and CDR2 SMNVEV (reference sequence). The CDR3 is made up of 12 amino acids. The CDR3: CASSADIDTQYF.

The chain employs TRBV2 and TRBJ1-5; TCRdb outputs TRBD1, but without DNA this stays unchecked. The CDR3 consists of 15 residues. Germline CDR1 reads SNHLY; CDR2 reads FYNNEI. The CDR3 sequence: CASSDPPGLNQPQHF.

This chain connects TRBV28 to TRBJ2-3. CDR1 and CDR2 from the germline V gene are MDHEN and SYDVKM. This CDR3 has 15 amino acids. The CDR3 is CASSLWRGATDTQYF.

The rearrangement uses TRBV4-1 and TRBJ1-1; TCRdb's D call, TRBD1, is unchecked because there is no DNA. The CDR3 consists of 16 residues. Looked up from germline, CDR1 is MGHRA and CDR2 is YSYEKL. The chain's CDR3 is CASSQRQGTMNTEAFF.

The CDR3 sequence: CASTTGGMRAFF. V gene TRBV12-3 or TRBV12-4 combines with J gene TRBJ1-1; TCRdb returns TRBD1, unconfirmable since there is no DNA. This CDR3 has 12 amino acids.

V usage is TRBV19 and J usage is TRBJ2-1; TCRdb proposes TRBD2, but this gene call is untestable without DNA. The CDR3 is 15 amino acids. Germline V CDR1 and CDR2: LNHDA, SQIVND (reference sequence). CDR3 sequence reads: CASRATSGVYNEQFF. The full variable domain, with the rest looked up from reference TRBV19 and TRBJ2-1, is DGGITQSPKYLFRKEGQNVTLSCEQNLNHDAMYWYRQDPGQGLRLIYYSQIVNDFQKGDIAEGYSVSREKKESFPLTVTSAQKNPTAFYLCASRATSGVYNEQFFGPGTRLTVL.

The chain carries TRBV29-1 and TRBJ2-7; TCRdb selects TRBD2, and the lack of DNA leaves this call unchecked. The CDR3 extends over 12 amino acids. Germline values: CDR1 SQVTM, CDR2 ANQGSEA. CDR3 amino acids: CSVVGGPSEQYF.

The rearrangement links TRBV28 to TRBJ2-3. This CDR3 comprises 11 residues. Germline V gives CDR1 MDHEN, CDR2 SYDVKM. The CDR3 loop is CASSFGGRQYF.